The subject of this entry is one TCR beta chain. This sample is part of a study of blood T cell repertoires in COVID-19. Across the study: Collection of acute and convalescent COVID-19 samples took place in the United States, Italy and Spain.

Germline CDR1 is SGHTA and CDR2 is FQGNSA. The germline V and J ends were trimmed by 0 bases and 3 bases, with 14 bases remaining between them. The CDR3 consists of 16 residues. Original methodology: Amplification with reference gene primers provided the estimates of nucleated cell counts. Assay used: immunoSEQ multiplex PCR; TCRdb lists only in-frame clones, some missing. V and J calls and clone size are as listed in that table; D and trimming were resolved from the DNA. The table includes about 58,000 clones, approximately 80% detected once. Specimen: peripheral blood. The sequence was collected from a man aged 55 to 70 with COVID-19, enrolled during active disease. The rearrangement uses TRBV7-2 and TRBJ2-5; perhaps TRBD2 as D (6 bases). The chain's CDR3 is CASSLAFFGSEETQYF. The DNA of the CDR3 is TGTGCCAGCAGCTTAGCGTTTTTCGGGAGCGAAGAGACCCAGTACTTC.